The 23 T cell receptor beta chains below were found in one sample sequenced in a study of PD-L1 blockade in urothelial cancer. Using immunoSEQ multiplex PCR, the repertoire was profiled, and TCRdb retains in-frame clones only, with some absent. The sample holds fewer than 130,000 clones, approximately 86% seen once. Source: PBMCs, taken around atezolizumab (anti-PD-L1) treatment. The receptors stem from a man aged 45-65 years with urothelial cancer.

V usage is TRBV28 and J usage is TRBJ2-5; 11 bases map to TRBD2. CDR1 is MDHEN and CDR2 is SYDVKM in the germline V gene. This CDR3 is built from 14 residues. V gave up 1 base and J gave up 5 bases; unmatched junction bases: 0. Here the CDR3 reads CASSLSSGGETQYF. CDR3 DNA sequence: TGTGCCAGCAGTTTATCTAGCGGGGGGGAGACCCAGTACTTC.

The gene calls are TRBV7-2 and TRBJ2-1; no definite D call. Trimming stripped 0 bases from V and 5 bases from J, with 11 bases between. The CDR3 is 15 amino acids. Germline V gene sequence: CDR1 SGHTA, CDR2 FQGNSA. Written as DNA, the CDR3 is TGTGCCAGCAGCTTAGCGAGGTCCACAAACAATGAGCAGTTCTTC. This translates into CASSLARSTNNEQFF. The whole variable domain, filled in from reference TRBV7-2 and TRBJ2-1, reads GAGVSQSPSNKVTEKGKDVELRCDPISGHTALYWYRQSLGQGLEFLIYFQGNSAPDKSGLPSDRFSAERTGGSVSTLTIQRTQQEDSAVYLCASSLARSTNNEQFFGPGTRLTVL.

CDR3: CASSVRTSGNTAEQYF. For the CDR3, the DNA is TGTGCCAGCAGTGTCCGGACTAGCGGGAACACTGCCGAGCAGTACTTC. V is TRBV27 and J is TRBJ2-7, with TRBD2 matching over 12 bases. Germline CDR1 and CDR2: MNHEY and SMNVEV (reference sequence). The CDR3 has 16 residues. J was trimmed by 6 bases and V by 5 bases; bases with no gene match: 11.

The rearrangement links TRBV6-1 to TRBJ2-7; D is perhaps TRBD2 (7 bases). Germline assignment: CDR1 MNHNS and CDR2 SASEGT. This CDR3 comprises 15 residues. Trimming took off 2 bases at V and 5 bases at J, with 16 bases between the two ends. The CDR3 sequence: CASSESGWGGNEQYF. CDR3 nucleotide sequence: TGTGCCAGCAGTGAAAGTGGCTGGGGGGGCAACGAGCAGTACTTC.

The chain couples TRBV4-1 to TRBJ1-4, with TRBD1 matching over 11 bases. Trimming cost V 3 bases and J 10 bases; bases outside gene matches: 7. This CDR3 is 15 amino acids long. CDR1 is MGHRA and CDR2 is YSYEKL in the germline V gene. DNA of the CDR3: TGCGCCAGCAGCCACACGGACAGGGGGCAGGGAAAACTGTTTTTT. Residues: CASSHTDRGQGKLFF.

The V gene is TRBV6-5, the J gene TRBJ2-1, with 8 bases identical to TRBD2. The CDR3 is 15 amino acids. CDR1 is MNHEY and CDR2 is SVGAGI in the germline V gene. J was trimmed by 2 bases and V by 5 bases; bases with no gene match: 5. The CDR3 region has the DNA TGTGCCAGCAGTAAACTAGCGGTGACCTACAATGAGCAGTTCTTC. Translating it yields CASSKLAVTYNEQFF.

V gene TRBV5-1 combines with J gene TRBJ2-7; 8 nucleotides agree with TRBD1. V lost 4 bases to trimming and J lost 7 bases; unmatched junction nucleotides: 4. The germline gives CDR1 SGHRS, CDR2 YFSETQ. The CDR3 runs to 12 residues. CDR3 protein: CASSAGTGEQYF. The DNA for the CDR3 is TGCGCCAGCAGCGCGGGGACAGGAGAGCAGTACTTC.

The chain links TRBV7-2 to TRBJ1-6, with 8 bases fitting TRBD1. CDR3 length equals 12 residues. Germline CDR1 SGHTA, CDR2 FQGNSA. Trimming took 3 bases from V and 11 from J; bases not matched to a gene: 0. This chain's CDR3 is CASSLTGAPLHF. The CDR3 DNA sequence: TGTGCCAGCAGCTTGACAGGGGCACCCCTCCACTTT.

This sequence joins TRBV7-2 and TRBJ2-3; weak D call: TRBD2 (7 bases). With 8 bases removed from V and 2 bases from J, the gap between germline ends came to 14 bases. CDR3 length: 14 residues. Germline CDR1 SGHTA, CDR2 FQGNSA. DNA for the CDR3: TGTGCCAGCGGGAGAGGGGGGGCCACAGATACGCAGTATTTT. Translation gives CASGRGGATDTQYF.

The count of this clone is one. The rearrangement links TRBV27 to TRBJ2-6; D uncertain. The CDR3 extends over 14 amino acids. The V end lost 6 bases, the J end lost 0 bases, and 6 bases lay between the germline ends. CDR1 MNHEY and CDR2 SMNVEV come from the germline V gene (reference sequence). The CDR3 region has the DNA TGTGCCAGCAGCTTGAGCTCTGGGGCCAACGTCCTGACTTTC. Its protein is CASSLSSGANVLTF.

V gene TRBV2 combines with J gene TRBJ1-1; a possible D gene is TRBD1 (5 bases). V dropped 3 bases and J dropped 0 bases, with 11 bases sitting between them. CDR3 size: 15 residues. Germline V gives CDR1 SNHLY, CDR2 FYNNEI. CDR3 sequence: CASSEQAGMNTEAFF. CDR3 in DNA: TGTGCCAGCAGTGAGCAGGCAGGGATGAACACTGAAGCTTTCTTT.

This chain uses TRBV27 with TRBJ1-5; 8 positions agree with TRBD1. The CDR3 runs to 14 residues. Germline V lookup: CDR1 MNHEY, CDR2 SMNVEV (reference sequence). With 4 bases clipped from V and 4 bases from J, the junction kept 3 bases outside the gene matches. The CDR3 loop reads CASSSGQGNQPQHF. CDR3 sequence (DNA): TGTGCCAGCAGTTCCGGACAGGGAAATCAGCCCCAGCATTTT.

The V call is TRBV11-3, the J call TRBJ2-7; no clear D gene. V dropped 2 bases and J dropped 0 bases, with 14 bases sitting between them. Germline V gene sequence: CDR1 SGHNT, CDR2 YENEEA. The CDR3 is made up of 16 amino acids. The CDR3, as DNA: TGTGCCAGCAGCTTAACCGACGGGTTCCGCTCCTACGAGCAGTACTTC. It translates to CASSLTDGFRSYEQYF.

The chain couples TRBV6-6 to TRBJ2-7, with 7 bases lining up with TRBD1. The V gene end was trimmed by 0 bases and the J gene end by 5 bases; junction bases not matched to a gene: 7. This CDR3 has 15 amino acids. Germline V gives CDR1 MNHNY, CDR2 SVGAGI (reference sequence). The CDR3 nucleotides are TGTGCCAGCAGTTACTCCGACAGGGAAGGGGACGAGCAGTACTTC. It yields the protein CASSYSDREGDEQYF.

This chain uses TRBV5-6 with TRBJ2-4; a weak D match, TRBD2 (6 bases). The CDR3 is 14 amino acids. With 4 bases removed from V and 5 bases from J, the gap between germline ends came to 13 bases. CDR1 is SGHDT, CDR2 YYEEEE, per germline. In DNA, the CDR3 is TGTGCCAGCAGCCGATGGGGGGTCGAAAACATTCAGTACTTC. As protein: CASSRWGVENIQYF.

The chain uses TRBV7-2 and TRBJ1-2, with 7 bases identical to TRBD1. The ends lost 1 base at V and 2 bases at J; junction bases unmatched: 1. The CDR3 runs to 14 residues. The V gene's germline CDR1 is SGHTA and CDR2 FQGNSA. For the CDR3, the DNA is TGTGCCAGCAGCTTAGGAGGGGGCAACTATGGCTACACCTTC. Protein sequence: CASSLGGGNYGYTF.

V is TRBV20-1 and J is TRBJ2-3, with TRBD2 identical over 7 bases. The CDR3 consists of 11 residues. Trimming at V came to 6 bases and at J to 10 bases, leaving 7 bases not matched to a gene. Germline CDR1 reads DFQATT; CDR2 reads SNEGSKA (reference sequence). The DNA for the CDR3 is TGCAGTGCGCCTAGCGGTGGGTCGCAGTATTTT. As protein: CSAPSGGSQYF.

The CDR3 spells CASSPLAGSYEQYF. In DNA form, the CDR3 reads TGTGCCAGTAGTCCTCTAGCGGGATCCTACGAGCAGTACTTC. This chain uses TRBV19 with TRBJ2-7, with 9 nucleotides matching TRBD2. CDR1 is LNHDA, CDR2 SQIVND, per germline (reference sequence). The CDR3 is made up of 14 amino acids. The V segment lost 5 bases and the J segment 1 base; nucleotides outside the gene matches: 3.

This chain uses TRBV4-1 with TRBJ1-4, with a possible D match to TRBD1 (5 bases). This CDR3 has 15 residues. The germline CDR1 and CDR2 sequences are MGHRA and YSYEKL. The V gene lost 1 base and the J gene lost 4 bases, with 10 bases spanning the gap. The CDR3 sequence is CASSQADSNNEKLFF. CDR3 in DNA: TGCGCCAGCAGCCAAGCTGACAGCAATAATGAAAAACTGTTTTTT.

This chain connects TRBV27 to TRBJ1-5; D ambiguous. CDR3 length: 13 amino acids. The germline V gene has CDR1 MNHEY and CDR2 SMNVEV (reference sequence). Between the trimmed V and J ends, which lost 4 bases and 7 bases, there was a span of 11 bases. In nucleotides, the CDR3 is TGTGCCAGCAGTTCCACTAGGGCCCAGCCCCAGCATTTT. Translated: CASSSTRAQPQHF.

The rearrangement uses TRBV7-9 and TRBJ2-7; D unresolved. Germline CDR1 is SEHNR and CDR2 is FQNEAQ (reference sequence). V was pared by 5 bases and J by 5 bases, with 13 bases between. The CDR3 is 13 residues long. This chain's CDR3 is CASSIRGLNEQYF. CDR3 in DNA: TGTGCCAGCAGCATCCGTGGTCTAAACGAGCAGTACTTC.

This clone was seen only a few times. The chain links TRBV7-9 to TRBJ2-1; D is ambiguous. Trimming cost V 4 bases and J 7 bases, with 14 bases left between them. This CDR3 is built from 14 residues. Germline V gene sequence: CDR1 SEHNR, CDR2 FQNEAQ (reference sequence). The CDR3 is CASSSVTSLNEQFF. In DNA, the CDR3 is TGTGCCAGCAGCTCGGTGACATCCTTAAATGAGCAGTTCTTC.

The chain joins TRBV15 to TRBJ1-2, with TRBD1 matching over 12 bases. Looked up from germline, CDR1 is LNHNV and CDR2 is YYDKDF (reference sequence). The CDR3 covers 19 residues. V shed 6 bases and J 4 bases; nucleotides not matched to a gene: 18. The CDR3 nucleotides read TGTGCCACCAGAAAAACCGGGACAGGGGGCGTTGGTTCGCGCTATGGCTACACCTTC. It encodes CATRKTGTGGVGSRYGYTF.